This is a list of T cell receptor beta chains from one sample in a study of cytomegalovirus exposure and HLA in healthy donors. Here immunoSEQ multiplex PCR was the method, and the copy in TCRdb shows in-frame clones only, minus some. The sample contains hundreds of thousands of clones, 87% of which appear only once. Sequencing input: PBMCs. These receptors originate from a man aged 18-30 years in good health and CMV-seronegative. Each CDR3 is given with its conserved first and last residue. D genes are given only for firm matches. Clone sizes are given selectively: once, few, many, or a class where the clone is expanded.

TRBV28,once,TRBJ1-6,NA,TGTGCCAGCAGTTTATACCCAGGCAGTAATTCACCCCTCCACTTT,CASSLYPGSNSPLHF
TRBV28,NA,TRBJ1-1,NA,TGTGCCAGCAGTTTATACTCCAGCGGGGACACTGAAGCTTTCTTT,CASSLYSSGDTEAFF
TRBV5-1,NA,TRBJ2-7,NA,TGCGCCAGCAGCCAACCTACACAAGGACAGGAGCAGTACTTC,CASSQPTQGQEQYF
TRBV20-1,NA,TRBJ2-1,NA,TGCAGTGCGCTATCCTACAATGAGCAGTTCTTC,CSALSYNEQFF
TRBV6-1,NA,TRBJ1-2,NA,TGTGCCAGCAGTGAAGCGGAGGTAGGGTCCTATGGCTACACCTTC,CASSEAEVGSYGYTF
TRBV7-2,NA,TRBJ2-7,TRBD2,TGTGCCAGCAGCTTAGGTGCCCAGCGGGAGGGCTACGAGCAGTACTTC,CASSLGAQREGYEQYF
TRBV5-1,NA,TRBJ1-2,NA,TGCGCCAGCAGTTCCCGGCAGGGTGGGTACCACACCTTC,CASSSRQGGYHTF
TRBV19,NA,TRBJ2-1,TRBD1,TGTGCCACCTGCCCCGGGACAGGCGATGAGCAGTTCTTC,CATCPGTGDEQFF
TRBV7-2,NA,TRBJ2-7,NA,TGTGCCAGCAGCTTAGGCAGCTACGAGCAGTACTTC,CASSLGSYEQYF
TRBV13,NA,TRBJ1-2,TRBD1,TGTGCCAGCAGCCCTTACCGAGGACAGGGACCAGGCGCCTACACCTTC,CASSPYRGQGPGAYTF
TRBV28,NA,TRBJ2-7,NA,TGTGCCAGCAGGGTGCAGGGAATCGAGCAGTACTTC,CASRVQGIEQYF
TRBV27,NA,TRBJ2-7,TRBD2,TGTGCCAGCAGCCTAACTAGCGGAGAAACCTACGAGCAGTACTTC,CASSLTSGETYEQYF
TRBV7-2,once,TRBJ1-1,TRBD1,TGTGCCAGCAGCTTAAAGGGACAGGGTACTGAAGCTTTCTTT,CASSLKGQGTEAFF
TRBV9,NA,TRBJ1-1,NA,TGTGCCAGCAGCGTAGCGGCGACAGCTGAAGCTTTCTTT,CASSVAATAEAFF
TRBV14,many,TRBJ1-3,NA,TGTGCCAGCAGCCCCCTCGGTCCTGGAAACACCATATATTTT,CASSPLGPGNTIYF
TRBV9,NA,TRBJ2-1,NA,TGTGCCAGCAGCCCAGGGGGGAATGAGCAGTTCTTC,CASSPGGNEQFF
TRBV5-1,NA,TRBJ2-5,TRBD2,TGCGCCAGCAGAAGGACTAGCGGGGCGGGGACCCAGTACTTC,CASRRTSGAGTQYF
TRBV2,NA,TRBJ1-6,TRBD1,TGTGCCAGCAGTGATGGGTCTCAAGGGGGCTCACCCCTCCACTTT,CASSDGSQGGSPLHF
TRBV27,once,TRBJ2-3,NA,TGTGCCAGCAGTTTTGTGGAGAACACAGATACGCAGTATTTT,CASSFVENTDTQYF
TRBV11-2,once,TRBJ1-1,TRBD1,TGTGCCAGCAGCCGACTGGGACAGGGGGACACTGAAGCTTTCTTT,CASSRLGQGDTEAFF
TRBV30,NA,TRBJ2-1,TRBD2,TGTGCCCAACTAGCGGGAGGGCTTGGCTCCTACAATGAGCAGTTCTTC,CAQLAGGLGSYNEQFF
TRBV7-3,NA,TRBJ2-5,NA,TGTGCCAGCAGCCCAAATAGCGGAGGAGAGACCCAGTACTTC,CASSPNSGGETQYF
TRBV10-2,NA,TRBJ1-5,TRBD1,TGCGCCAGCAGCAAGGGCCGGACAGGGTATCAGCCCCAGCATTTT,CASSKGRTGYQPQHF
TRBV4-3,NA,TRBJ1-2,TRBD1,TGCGCCAGCAGCCAGGCCTCGGACAGGGGGCTTGGTGGCTACACCTTC,CASSQASDRGLGGYTF